The 10 T cell receptor beta chains below were found in one sample sequenced in a study of cytomegalovirus exposure and HLA in healthy donors. In the PCR, 60 Vbeta and 13 Jbeta primers were used. TCRdb's copy holds only in-frame clones and misses some; the assay was immunoSEQ multiplex PCR. Among about 160,000 clones listed, around 80% were seen once. Sequencing was done on a sample of PBMCs. These receptors were obtained from a man in his fifties in good health and CMV-seropositive.

The gene calls are TRBV30 and TRBJ2-2, with D possibly being TRBD2 (5 bases). This CDR3 region has 13 residues. CDR1 and CDR2 from the germline V gene are GTSNPN and SVGIG (reference sequence). V lost 4 bases and J lost 3, with 9 bases in between. CDR3 sequence: CAWKVGDTGELFF. In nucleotides, the CDR3 is TGTGCCTGGAAGGTGGGAGACACCGGGGAGCTGTTTTTT. The full variable domain, completed using reference TRBV30 and TRBJ2-2, is SQTIHQWPATLVQPVGSPLSLECTVEGTSNPNLYWYRQAAGRGLQLLFYSVGIGQISSEVPQNLSASRPQDRQFILSSKKLLLSDSGFYLCAWKVGDTGELFFGEGSRLTVL.

This chain uses TRBV5-6 with TRBJ2-7; tentatively, D is TRBD1 (6 bases). Per germline, CDR1 SGHDT and CDR2 YYEEEE. The CDR3 has 16 amino acids. V was trimmed by 4 bases and J by 0 bases, leaving 17 bases between them. The CDR3 region is CASSRGMTGVSYEQYF. The CDR3 nucleotides are TGTGCCAGCAGCCGAGGAATGACAGGAGTCTCCTACGAGCAGTACTTC.

The chain employs TRBV11-1 and TRBJ2-1; 9 bases are a match to TRBD2. The trim removed 3 bases at V and 0 bases at J, leaving 3 bases unmatched. The CDR3 contains 16 residues. Germline CDR1 is SGHAT and CDR2 is FQDESV (reference sequence). This CDR3 is CASSLNSGGSYNEQFF. CDR3 DNA sequence: TGTGCCAGCAGCTTGAATAGCGGGGGCTCCTACAATGAGCAGTTCTTC.

The J gene is TRBJ2-5, the V gene TRBV19, with 8 bases matching TRBD1. V shed 2 bases, J shed 5 bases, and the junction held 4 bases outside the gene matches. CDR3 length: 14 residues. CDR1 and CDR2 from the germline V gene are LNHDA and SQIVND (reference sequence). The CDR3 nucleotides are TGTGCCAGTAGTATACAGGGGGCGAGGGAGACCCAGTACTTC. This encodes CASSIQGARETQYF.

The J gene is TRBJ2-7, the V gene TRBV2; no clear D gene. With 7 bases removed from V and 7 bases from J, the gap between germline ends came to 11 bases. The germline V gene encodes CDR1 SNHLY and CDR2 FYNNEI. This CDR3 region has 11 residues. CDR3 region: CASISVLEQYV. DNA for the CDR3: TGTGCCAGCATCTCCGTTCTGGAGCAGTACGTC.

V is TRBV5-4 and J is TRBJ1-6, with 8 bases matching TRBD1. V lost 3 bases to trimming and J lost 7 bases; unmatched junction nucleotides: 9. There are 16 residues in the CDR3. Germline CDR1 reads SGHNT; CDR2 reads YYREEE (reference sequence). CDR3 sequence: CASSSGRTGKNSPLHF. The CDR3 DNA reads TGTGCCAGCAGCTCGGGGAGGACAGGGAAAAATTCACCCCTCCACTTT. Together with reference TRBV5-4 and TRBJ1-6, the CDR3 gives the full variable domain: ETGVTQSPTHLIKTRGQQVTLRCSSQSGHNTVSWYQQALGQGPQFIFQYYREEENGRGNFPPRFSGLQFPNYSSELNVNALELDDSALYLCASSSGRTGKNSPLHFGNGTRLTVT.

This chain uses TRBV4-2 with TRBJ2-3, with 7 bases matching TRBD2. The V segment lost 1 base and the J segment 2 bases; nucleotides outside the gene matches: 12. This CDR3 is built from 18 residues. Germline lookup yields CDR1 LGHNA and CDR2 YNFKEQ. The CDR3 is CASSQGWESGTHTDTQYF. In DNA, the CDR3 is TGTGCCAGCAGCCAAGGGTGGGAGAGCGGGACTCACACAGATACGCAGTATTTT.

This sequence joins TRBV2 and TRBJ1-1, with unresolved D. The germline V gene encodes CDR1 SNHLY and CDR2 FYNNEI. V lost 6 bases and J 6 bases, leaving 20 bases between the germline ends. This CDR3 region has 15 residues. CDR3 protein: CASSTIWAGNAEAFF. CDR3 sequence (DNA): TGTGCCAGCAGCACTATTTGGGCGGGTAACGCTGAAGCTTTCTTT.

The gene calls are TRBV19 and TRBJ2-1, with 12 bases lining up with TRBD2. Germline V CDR1 and CDR2: LNHDA, SQIVND (reference sequence). Germline trimming cut 10 bases from V and 6 bases from J; bases unmatched to any gene: 22. The CDR3 length is 19 residues. In DNA form, the CDR3 reads TGTGCCACCGCGACATCTAATCTAGCGGGAGGGCGGTTTAGCAATGAGCAGTTCTTC. It encodes CATATSNLAGGRFSNEQFF.

V and J are TRBV30 and TRBJ2-1; no clear D gene. The V gene's germline CDR1 is GTSNPN and CDR2 SVGIG (reference sequence). V gave up 2 bases and J gave up 0 bases, with 14 bases separating them. The CDR3 covers 16 residues. The CDR3: CAWSPPRLSSYNEQFF. CDR3 coding DNA: TGTGCCTGGAGTCCGCCCAGACTGAGCTCCTACAATGAGCAGTTCTTC.